The 23 T cell receptor beta chains in this list originate from one sample, sequenced in a study of blood T cells in healthy people across ages. The use of a sample-barcoded 5' primer and a J-beta primer mix characterized a second PCR of about 7 to 12 cycles. TCRdb passed the 5' RACE reads through MiXCR, listing each CDR3 protein once. The profile covers about 1.8 million distinct CDR3 sequences, with 49% appearing a single time and more than 2% taken by the ten largest. Sequenced input: blood. These receptors originate from a woman aged 40 to 49 in good health.

This clonotype was recorded a few times. The J gene is TRBJ2-1, the V gene TRBV24-1, with 10 bases matching TRBD2. V gave up 4 bases and J gave up 6 bases; unmatched junction bases: 5. The germline gives CDR1 KGHDR, CDR2 SFDVKD. The CDR3 consists of 15 residues. For the CDR3, the DNA is TGTGCCACCAGTGAGAAGCGGGGGGGTTTCAATGAGCAGTTCTTC. Its translation: CATSEKRGGFNEQFF.

On this clonotype: One end of the junction does not line up with germline, which may come from a read error. This chain connects TRBV4-3 to TRBJ2-5, with D unclear. The end of the DNA is better explained by TRBJ2-7, so the J call may be wrong. The germline CDR1 and CDR2 sequences are LGHNA and YSLEER. The CDR3 sequence is 14 residues long. The chain's CDR3 is CANSQEVAGYEQYF. In nucleotides, the CDR3 is TGCGCCAACAGCCAAGAAGTAGCAGGCTACGAGCAGTACTTC.

This clonotype was found a few times. The chain recombines TRBV7-2 with TRBJ2-7, with TRBD2 matching over 12 bases. Per germline, CDR1 SGHTA and CDR2 FQGNSA. The CDR3 sequence is 19 residues long. Losses at the gene ends were 1 base for V and 0 bases for J; bases not matched to a gene: 10. This CDR3 reads CASSLVGLLAGGSSYEQYF. The CDR3 region has the DNA TGTGCCAGCAGCTTAGTTGGCTTGCTAGCGGGGGGGAGCTCCTACGAGCAGTACTTC. Full variable domain (missing parts from reference TRBV7-2 and TRBJ2-7): GAGVSQSPSNKVTEKGKDVELRCDPISGHTALYWYRQSLGQGLEFLIYFQGNSAPDKSGLPSDRFSAERTGGSVSTLTIQRTQQEDSAVYLCASSLVGLLAGGSSYEQYFGPGTRLTVT.

As to this clonotype: A junction boundary mismatches the germline segment, possibly from a read error. CDR3 nucleotides: TGCGCCGGCAGCCAAGAGGGGGGACAGTTTCTATCGCCCTCCTACGAGCAGTACTTC. It translates to CAGSQEGGQFLSPSYEQYF. The genes are TRBV4-3 and TRBJ2-7, with D perhaps TRBD1 (7 bases). The CDR3 loop spans 19 amino acids. The V gene's germline CDR1 is LGHNA and CDR2 YSLEER.

V and J are TRBV6-6 and TRBJ2-5; the D is unclear. Germline V gene lookup returns CDR1 MNHNY and CDR2 SVGAGI (reference sequence). The CDR3 has 13 residues. Trimming removed 10 bases from V and 5 bases from J, with 17 bases in between. CDR3 sequence reads: CATNSGVGETQYF. The DNA for the CDR3 is TGTGCCACCAACTCAGGCGTAGGGGAGACCCAGTACTTC.

This chain links TRBV25-1 with TRBJ2-7; D unclear. The CDR3 totals 12 residues. Trimming stripped 3 bases from V and 3 bases from J, with 6 bases between. Germline-derived CDR1 and CDR2 are MGHDK and SYGVNS. The CDR3 sequence: CASSDQVYEQYF. The CDR3 DNA sequence: TGTGCCAGCAGTGACCAAGTCTACGAGCAGTACTTC.

The rearrangement links TRBV10-1 to TRBJ2-5; D gene uncertain. Trimming removed 4 bases from V and 5 bases from J, with 11 bases in between. The CDR3 contains 13 residues. Looked up from germline, CDR1 is WNHNN and CDR2 is SYGVQD (reference sequence). The CDR3 protein is CASSVKRRETQYF. CDR3 bases: TGCGCCAGCAGTGTGAAACGACGGGAGACCCAGTACTTC.

This clonotype was seen a handful of times. The CDR3, as DNA: TGTGCCACCAGCAGAGATTTTTCGGCAGATACGCAGTATTTT. This translates into CATSRDFSADTQYF. The rearrangement links TRBV15 to TRBJ2-3; no clear D gene. V lost 0 bases and J lost 4, with 8 bases in between. CDR1 and CDR2 from the germline V gene are LNHNV and YYDKDF (reference sequence). The CDR3 extends over 14 amino acids.

This clonotype has a count of ten or more. The junction differs from germline at one of its ends, possibly a read error. V and J are TRBV2 and TRBJ2-5; D is ambiguous. In germline, CDR1 is SNHLY, CDR2 FYNNEI. The CDR3 covers 14 residues. CDR3 sequence: CASSQDRAQETQYF. As DNA, the CDR3 is TGCGCCAGCAGCCAAGATAGGGCCCAAGAGACCCAGTACTTC.

This clonotype was detected only a few times. For the CDR3, the DNA is TGTGCCAGCAGTTACAGCGCGGGGCTAGCGGGGTACGAGCAGTACTTC. Its protein is CASSYSAGLAGYEQYF. This rearrangement joins TRBV6-6 to TRBJ2-5; 9 bases agree with TRBD2. The J call may be mistaken, given a closer DNA end match to TRBJ2-7. Germline V lookup: CDR1 MNHNY, CDR2 SVGAGI (reference sequence). The CDR3 contains 16 residues.

The rearrangement uses TRBV27 and TRBJ2-5; 7 bases agree with TRBD2. The V gene's germline CDR1 is MNHEY and CDR2 SMNVEV (reference sequence). V trimming: 6 bases; J trimming: 8 bases; junction bases outside the gene matches: 3. This CDR3 contains 11 residues. DNA of the CDR3: TGTGCCAGCAGGGGAGGGAGAACCCAGTACTTC. As protein: CASRGGRTQYF.

This clonotype was recorded a few times. V gene TRBV29-1 combines with J gene TRBJ2-7; 16 nucleotides line up with TRBD2. Trimming took 7 bases from V and 7 from J; bases not matched to a gene: 22. Germline-derived CDR1 and CDR2 are SQVTM and ANQGSEA. The CDR3 is 19 residues long. CDR3 sequence: CSAEGEGTSGGESYNEQYF. The DNA of the CDR3 is TGCAGCGCCGAAGGAGAGGGGACTAGCGGGGGGGAATCCTACAATGAGCAGTACTTC.

The V call is TRBV6-5, the J call TRBJ2-7; D call uncertain. V shed 7 bases and J shed 2 bases, with 15 bases lying between them. CDR1 is MNHEY and CDR2 is SVGAGI in the germline V gene. The CDR3 loop spans 14 amino acids. The CDR3 loop is CASKNWATTYEQYF. The CDR3 DNA reads TGTGCCAGCAAAAATTGGGCAACAACCTACGAGCAGTACTTC.

The rearrangement joins TRBV6-5 to TRBJ2-5, with D maybe TRBD1 (5 bases). CDR1 and CDR2 (germline): MNHEY, SVGAGI. V dropped 2 bases and J dropped 2 bases, with 12 bases sitting between them. This CDR3 spans 15 amino acids. This CDR3 reads CASSYRGARQETQYF. The CDR3 DNA is TGTGCCAGCAGTTACCGTGGGGCTAGGCAAGAGACCCAGTACTTC.

V usage is TRBV4-3 and J usage is TRBJ2-4; D perhaps matches TRBD1 (5 bases). There are 16 residues in the CDR3. Deletions cut 1 base from V and 0 bases from J, with 10 bases between. CDR1 is LGHNA, CDR2 YSLEER, per germline. CDR3 protein: CASSQGPGIAKNIQYF. CDR3 DNA: TGCGCCAGCAGCCAAGGTCCAGGGATAGCCAAAAACATTCAGTACTTC.

This clonotype was picked up a small number of times. This chain joins TRBV4-1 and TRBJ2-7; no firm D call. Germline loops: CDR1 MGHRA, CDR2 YSYEKL. Trimming stripped 3 bases from V and 0 bases from J, with 9 bases between. This CDR3 spans 14 amino acids. The CDR3 region is CASSHGPDSYEQYF. The CDR3 DNA reads as TGCGCCAGCAGCCACGGACCGGACTCCTACGAGCAGTACTTC.

V is TRBV27 and J is TRBJ1-2; TRBD1 is a possible D gene (6 bases). In germline, CDR1 is MNHEY, CDR2 SMNVEV (reference sequence). The ends were cut back, 2 bases at V and 4 bases at J, with 14 bases in the middle. The CDR3 consists of 15 residues. CDR3 amino acids: CASSLTITGIYGYTF. CDR3 DNA sequence: TGTGCCAGCAGTTTAACGATAACAGGGATCTATGGCTACACCTTC.

This clonotype came up once. The chain uses TRBV5-4 and TRBJ2-3, with 8 nucleotides matching TRBD2. The V gene's germline CDR1 is SGHNT and CDR2 YYREEE (reference sequence). V shed 4 bases, J shed 4 bases, and the junction held 11 bases outside the gene matches. This CDR3 spans 16 amino acids. The DNA of the CDR3 is TGTGCCAGCAGCCCGAGCGTTCGGGGGGGGGCAGATACGCAGTATTTT. Encoded protein: CASSPSVRGGADTQYF.

Only a few counts were recorded for this clonotype. The chain uses TRBV7-2 and TRBJ2-5, with a tentative D call TRBD2 (6 bases). CDR3 length: 12 amino acids. V lost 6 bases, J lost 7 bases, and 12 bases lay in between. Germline CDR1 is SGHTA and CDR2 is FQGNSA. The CDR3: CASSFYGGTQYF. CDR3 nucleotides: TGTGCCAGCAGTTTTTACGGGGGGACCCAGTACTTC.

The V call is TRBV28, the J call TRBJ2-5; 7 positions match TRBD1. J gave up 2 bases and V 6 bases, and 6 bases lay outside the gene matches. The CDR3 has 14 amino acids. Germline values: CDR1 MDHEN, CDR2 SYDVKM. The CDR3 loop is CASSGDRPQETQYF. The CDR3 DNA reads as TGTGCCAGCAGCGGGGACAGACCTCAAGAGACCCAGTACTTC.

The rearrangement joins TRBV12-3 or TRBV12-4 to TRBJ1-5; 10 nucleotides line up with TRBD1. The V and J ends lost 1 base and 0 bases, in that order; junction bases with no gene match: 3. The CDR3 spans 17 residues. The CDR3 DNA follows: TGTGCCAGCAGTTTAGAGGACAGGGGGTATAGCAATCAGCCCCAGCATTTT. Its protein is CASSLEDRGYSNQPQHF.

The rearrangement joins TRBV20-1 to TRBJ2-7, with 8 bases matching TRBD2. The germline V gene has CDR1 DFQATT and CDR2 SNEGSKA (reference sequence). V dropped 1 base and J dropped 0; count of bases not matched to a gene: 5. This CDR3 is 15 amino acids long. CDR3 in amino acids: CSARGSGMSSYEQYF. Written as DNA, the CDR3 is TGCAGTGCTAGAGGTAGCGGGATGAGCTCCTACGAGCAGTACTTC.

This clonotype has only a few counts. This chain links TRBV4-2 with TRBJ2-1, with D perhaps matching TRBD2 (6 bases). CDR3 length equals 16 residues. The germline V gene encodes CDR1 LGHNA and CDR2 YNFKEQ. V lost 0 bases to trimming and J lost 3 bases, with 12 bases between them. Here the CDR3 DNA reads TGTGCCAGCAGCCAAGATCCACTAGCCCTCTACAATGAGCAGTTCTTC. The encoded protein is CASSQDPLALYNEQFF.